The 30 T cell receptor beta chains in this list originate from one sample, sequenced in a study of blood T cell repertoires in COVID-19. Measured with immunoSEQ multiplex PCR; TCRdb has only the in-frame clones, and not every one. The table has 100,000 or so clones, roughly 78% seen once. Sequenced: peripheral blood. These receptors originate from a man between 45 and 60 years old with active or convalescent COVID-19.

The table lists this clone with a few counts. Here the CDR3 reads CASSQGTSGGNEQFF. DNA of the CDR3: TGTGCCAGCAGCCAAGGGACTAGCGGGGGTAATGAGCAGTTCTTC. The chain recombines TRBV3-1 (or the pseudogene TRBV3-2) with TRBJ2-1, with TRBD2 matching over 13 bases. The CDR3 consists of 15 residues. From germline, CDR1 is LGHDT and CDR2 YNNKEL (reference sequence). With V trimmed by 1 base and J by 7 bases, 1 base remained unmatched.

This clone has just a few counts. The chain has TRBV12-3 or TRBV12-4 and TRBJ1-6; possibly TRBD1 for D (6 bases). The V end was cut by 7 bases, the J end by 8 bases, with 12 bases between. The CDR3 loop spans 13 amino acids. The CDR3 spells CASKTGWYSPLHF. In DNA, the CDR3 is TGTGCCAGCAAAACAGGGTGGTATTCACCCCTCCACTTT.

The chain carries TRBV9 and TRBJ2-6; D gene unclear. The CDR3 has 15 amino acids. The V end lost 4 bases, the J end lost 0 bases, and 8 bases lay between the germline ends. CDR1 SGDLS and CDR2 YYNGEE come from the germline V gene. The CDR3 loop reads CASSLDLSGANVLTF. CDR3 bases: TGTGCCAGCAGCCTAGATCTCTCTGGGGCCAACGTCCTGACTTTC.

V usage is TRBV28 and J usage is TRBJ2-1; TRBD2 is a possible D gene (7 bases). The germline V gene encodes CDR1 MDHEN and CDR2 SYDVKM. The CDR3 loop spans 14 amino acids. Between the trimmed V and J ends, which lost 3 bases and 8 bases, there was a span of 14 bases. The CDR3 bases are TGTGCCAGCAGTTTGCCCGGGGGGCGGGATGAGCAGTTCTTC. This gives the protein CASSLPGGRDEQFF.

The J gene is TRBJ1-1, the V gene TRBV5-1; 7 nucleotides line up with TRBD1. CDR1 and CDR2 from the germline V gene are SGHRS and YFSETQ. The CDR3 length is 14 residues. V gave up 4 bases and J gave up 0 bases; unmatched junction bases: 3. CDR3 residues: CASSGGQLNTEAFF. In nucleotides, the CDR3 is TGCGCCAGCAGCGGGGGACAGTTGAACACTGAAGCTTTCTTT.

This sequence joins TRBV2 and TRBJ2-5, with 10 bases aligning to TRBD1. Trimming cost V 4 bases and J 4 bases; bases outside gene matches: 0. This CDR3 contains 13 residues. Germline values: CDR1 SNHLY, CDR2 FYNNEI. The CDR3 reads CASSGTGGETQYF. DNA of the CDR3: TGTGCCAGCAGTGGGACAGGGGGAGAGACCCAGTACTTC.

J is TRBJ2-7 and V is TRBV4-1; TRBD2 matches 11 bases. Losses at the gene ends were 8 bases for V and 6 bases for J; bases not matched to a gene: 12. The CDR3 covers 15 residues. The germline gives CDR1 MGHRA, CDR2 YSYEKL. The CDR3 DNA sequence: TGCGCCAGCGGCTTACTAGCGGGGGCCGTCGGCGAGCAGTACTTC. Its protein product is CASGLLAGAVGEQYF.

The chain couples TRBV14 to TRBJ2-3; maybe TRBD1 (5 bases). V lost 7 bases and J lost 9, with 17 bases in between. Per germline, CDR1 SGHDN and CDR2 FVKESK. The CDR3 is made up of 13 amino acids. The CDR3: CASKKAQGFTQYF. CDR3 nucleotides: TGTGCCAGCAAAAAAGCTCAGGGATTCACGCAGTATTTT.

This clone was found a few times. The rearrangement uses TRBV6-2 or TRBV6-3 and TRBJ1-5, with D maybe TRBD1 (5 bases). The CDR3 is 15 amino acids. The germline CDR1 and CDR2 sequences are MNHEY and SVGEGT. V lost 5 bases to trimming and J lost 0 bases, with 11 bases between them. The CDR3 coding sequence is TGTGCCAGCAGTCTGAGACAGACTAGCAATCAGCCCCAGCATTTT. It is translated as CASSLRQTSNQPQHF.

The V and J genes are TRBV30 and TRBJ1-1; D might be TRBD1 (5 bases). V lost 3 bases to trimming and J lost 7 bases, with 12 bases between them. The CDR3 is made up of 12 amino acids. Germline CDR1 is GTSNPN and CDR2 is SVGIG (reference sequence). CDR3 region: CAWSLGVSEAFF. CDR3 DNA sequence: TGTGCCTGGAGCCTAGGGGTGAGTGAAGCTTTCTTT.

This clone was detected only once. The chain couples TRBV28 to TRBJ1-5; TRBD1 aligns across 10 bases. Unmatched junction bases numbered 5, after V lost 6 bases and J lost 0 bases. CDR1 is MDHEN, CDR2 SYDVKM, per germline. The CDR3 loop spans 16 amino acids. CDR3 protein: CASSWTGGNSNQPQHF. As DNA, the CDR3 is TGTGCCAGCAGCTGGACAGGGGGTAATAGCAATCAGCCCCAGCATTTT.

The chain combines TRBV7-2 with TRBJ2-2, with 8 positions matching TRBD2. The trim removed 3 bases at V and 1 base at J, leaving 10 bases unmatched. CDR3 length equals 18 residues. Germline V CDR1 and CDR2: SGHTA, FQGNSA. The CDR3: CASSFPGGGTLNTGELFF. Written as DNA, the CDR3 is TGTGCCAGCAGCTTCCCGGGGGGGGGAACACTGAACACCGGGGAGCTGTTTTTT.

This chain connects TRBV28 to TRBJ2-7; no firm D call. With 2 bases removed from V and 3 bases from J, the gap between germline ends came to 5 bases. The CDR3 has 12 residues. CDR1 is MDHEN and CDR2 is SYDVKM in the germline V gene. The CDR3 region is CASSLTGYEQYV. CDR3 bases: TGTGCCAGCAGTTTAACGGGCTACGAGCAGTACGTC.

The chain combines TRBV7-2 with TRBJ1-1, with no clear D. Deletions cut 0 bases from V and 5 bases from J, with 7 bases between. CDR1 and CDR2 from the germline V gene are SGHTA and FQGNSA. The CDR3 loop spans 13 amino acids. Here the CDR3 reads CASSLALRTEAFF. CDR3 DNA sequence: TGTGCCAGCAGCTTAGCGCTGAGGACTGAAGCTTTCTTT.

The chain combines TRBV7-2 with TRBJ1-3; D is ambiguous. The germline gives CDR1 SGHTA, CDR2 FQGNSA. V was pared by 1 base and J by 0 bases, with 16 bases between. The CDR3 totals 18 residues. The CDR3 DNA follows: TGTGCCAGCAGCTTAGATTTGGCTTTGTCTCACTCTGGAAACACCATATATTTT. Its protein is CASSLDLALSHSGNTIYF.

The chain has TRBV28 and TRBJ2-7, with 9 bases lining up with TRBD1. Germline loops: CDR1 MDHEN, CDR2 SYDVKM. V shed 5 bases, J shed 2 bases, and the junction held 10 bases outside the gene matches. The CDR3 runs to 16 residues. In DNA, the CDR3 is TGTGCCAGCAGTCCAGGGACAGGGCTGGACCCCTACGAGCAGTACGTC. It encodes CASSPGTGLDPYEQYV.

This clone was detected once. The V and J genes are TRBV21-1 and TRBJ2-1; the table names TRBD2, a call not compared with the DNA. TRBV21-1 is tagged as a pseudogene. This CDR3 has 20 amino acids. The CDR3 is CASSKVGLAGGPSSYNEQFF. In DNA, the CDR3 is TGTGCCAGCAGCAAAGTGGGTCTAGCGGGGGGCCCGAGCTCCTACAATGAGCAGTTCTTC.

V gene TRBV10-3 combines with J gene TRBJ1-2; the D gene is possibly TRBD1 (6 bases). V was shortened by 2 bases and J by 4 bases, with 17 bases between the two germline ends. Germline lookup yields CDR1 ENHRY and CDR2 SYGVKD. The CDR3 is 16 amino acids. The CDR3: CAISELGSGAAYGYTF. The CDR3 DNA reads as TGTGCCATCAGTGAGCTGGGGTCAGGGGCAGCCTATGGCTACACCTTC.

The CDR3 nucleotides read TGTGCCAGCTCACCAGGAGGACAGTTGAACACTGAAGCTTTCTTT. It is translated as CASSPGGQLNTEAFF. The chain couples TRBV18 to TRBJ1-1; tentatively, D is TRBD1 (6 bases). The CDR3 contains 15 residues. Germline CDR1 reads KGHSH; CDR2 reads LQKENI. V was pared by 2 bases and J by 0 bases, with 10 bases between.

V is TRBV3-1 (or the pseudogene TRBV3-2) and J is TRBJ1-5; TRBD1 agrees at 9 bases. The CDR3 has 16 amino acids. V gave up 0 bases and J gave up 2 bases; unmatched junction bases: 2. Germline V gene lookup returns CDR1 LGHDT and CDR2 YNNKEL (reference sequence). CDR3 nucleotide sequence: TGTGCCAGCAGCCAAGAGGGACAGGGTGGCAATCAGCCCCAGCATTTT. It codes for CASSQEGQGGNQPQHF.

The CDR3 region is CASSPQGARNTEAFF. CDR3 bases: TGTGCCAGTAGTCCACAGGGGGCTCGGAACACTGAAGCTTTCTTT. The chain joins TRBV19 to TRBJ1-1; 9 bases are a match to TRBD1. The CDR3 covers 15 residues. Trimming at V came to 5 bases and at J to 1 base, leaving 5 bases not matched to a gene. Looked up from germline, CDR1 is LNHDA and CDR2 is SQIVND (reference sequence).

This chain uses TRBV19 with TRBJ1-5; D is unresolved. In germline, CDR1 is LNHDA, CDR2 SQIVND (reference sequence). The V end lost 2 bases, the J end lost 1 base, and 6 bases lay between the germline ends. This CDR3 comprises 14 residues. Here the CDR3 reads CASSILGSNQPQHF. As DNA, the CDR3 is TGTGCCAGTAGTATACTCGGGAGCAATCAGCCCCAGCATTTT.

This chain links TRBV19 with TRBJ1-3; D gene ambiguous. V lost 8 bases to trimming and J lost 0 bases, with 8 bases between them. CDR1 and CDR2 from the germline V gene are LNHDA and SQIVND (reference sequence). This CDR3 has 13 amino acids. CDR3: CASSLSSGNTIYF. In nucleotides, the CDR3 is TGTGCCAGTTCACTGAGCTCTGGAAACACCATATATTTT. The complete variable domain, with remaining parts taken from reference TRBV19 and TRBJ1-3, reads DGGITQSPKYLFRKEGQNVTLSCEQNLNHDAMYWYRQDPGQGLRLIYYSQIVNDFQKGDIAEGYSVSREKKESFPLTVTSAQKNPTAFYLCASSLSSGNTIYFGEGSWLTVV.

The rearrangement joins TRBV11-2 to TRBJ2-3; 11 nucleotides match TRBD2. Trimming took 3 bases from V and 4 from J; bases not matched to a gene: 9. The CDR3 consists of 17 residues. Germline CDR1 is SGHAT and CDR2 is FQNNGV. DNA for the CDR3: TGTGCCAGCAGCTTCCTTGCAACTAGCGGGGGTGCAGATACGCAGTATTTT. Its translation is CASSFLATSGGADTQYF. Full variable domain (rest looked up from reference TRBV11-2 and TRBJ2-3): EAGVAQSPRYKIIEKRQSVAFWCNPISGHATLYWYQQILGQGPKLLIQFQNNGVVDDSQLPKDRFSAERLKGVDSTLKIQPAKLEDSAVYLCASSFLATSGGADTQYFGPGTRLTVL.

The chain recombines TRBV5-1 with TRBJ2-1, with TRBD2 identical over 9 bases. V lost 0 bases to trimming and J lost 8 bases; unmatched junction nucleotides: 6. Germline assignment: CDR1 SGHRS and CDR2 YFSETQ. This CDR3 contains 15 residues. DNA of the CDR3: TGCGCCAGCAGCTTGGAAGCTAGCGGGGTATATGAGCAGTTCTTC. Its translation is CASSLEASGVYEQFF.

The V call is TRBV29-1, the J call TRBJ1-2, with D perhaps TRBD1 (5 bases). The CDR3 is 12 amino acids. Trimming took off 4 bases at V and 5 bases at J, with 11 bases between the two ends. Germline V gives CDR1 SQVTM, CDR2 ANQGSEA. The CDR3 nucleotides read TGCAGCGTTGGCGTAGGGGCGTATGGCTACACCTTC. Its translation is CSVGVGAYGYTF.

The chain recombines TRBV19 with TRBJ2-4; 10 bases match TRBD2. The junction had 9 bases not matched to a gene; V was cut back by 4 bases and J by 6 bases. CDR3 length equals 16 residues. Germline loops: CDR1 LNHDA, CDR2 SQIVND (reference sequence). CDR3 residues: CASSTGLAEILNIQYF. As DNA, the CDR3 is TGTGCCAGTAGTACCGGACTAGCGGAGATACTAAACATTCAGTACTTC.

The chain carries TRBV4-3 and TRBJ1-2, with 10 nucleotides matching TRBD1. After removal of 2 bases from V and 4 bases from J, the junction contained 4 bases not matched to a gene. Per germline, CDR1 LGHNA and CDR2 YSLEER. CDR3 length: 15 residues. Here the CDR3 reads CASSQTRTGGYGYTF. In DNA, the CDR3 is TGCGCCAGCAGCCAAACCCGGACAGGGGGCTATGGCTACACCTTC.

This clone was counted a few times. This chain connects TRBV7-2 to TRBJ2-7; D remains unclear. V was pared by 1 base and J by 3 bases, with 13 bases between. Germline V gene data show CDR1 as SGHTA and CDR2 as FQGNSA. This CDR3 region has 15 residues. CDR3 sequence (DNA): TGTGCCAGCAGCTTAGTCGGCGGAATCGTCTACGAGCAGTACTTC. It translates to CASSLVGGIVYEQYF. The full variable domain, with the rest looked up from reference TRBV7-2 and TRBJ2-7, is GAGVSQSPSNKVTEKGKDVELRCDPISGHTALYWYRQSLGQGLEFLIYFQGNSAPDKSGLPSDRFSAERTGGSVSTLTIQRTQQEDSAVYLCASSLVGGIVYEQYFGPGTRLTVT.

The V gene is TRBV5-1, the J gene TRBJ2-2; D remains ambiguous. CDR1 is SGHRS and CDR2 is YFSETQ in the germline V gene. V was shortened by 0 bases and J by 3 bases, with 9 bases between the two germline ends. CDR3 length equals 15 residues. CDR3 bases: TGCGCCAGCAGCTTGGTCGTGGCTGACACCGGGGAGCTGTTTTTT. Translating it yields CASSLVVADTGELFF.